The table lists the clone carrying this TCR beta chain with a few counts. The antigen is unknown. The assay was immunoSEQ multiplex PCR, and TCRdb's table has in-frame clones only and misses some. The table lists 200,000 to 300,000 clones, roughly 87% of them singletons. These data belong to a study of cytomegalovirus exposure and HLA in healthy donors. With 6 bases removed from V and 4 bases from J, the gap between germline ends came to 12 bases. Looked up from germline, CDR1 is MDHEN and CDR2 is SYDVKM. This CDR3 has 13 amino acids. Study outcomes and limitations: The study listed 150 to 200 cytomegalovirus-associated TCR beta chains. Usually a TCR sequence was rare, but some public TCRs were found in many donors.

The chain links TRBV28 to TRBJ1-2; D ambiguous. The sequencing input was PBMCs. This receptor was identified in a young man in good health and CMV-seropositive. This chain's CDR3 is CASRRTGSYGYTF. Here the CDR3 DNA reads TGTGCCAGCAGGCGGACGGGAAGCTATGGCTACACCTTC.